This TCR beta chain was sequenced in a study of cytomegalovirus exposure and HLA in healthy donors. The study, taken as a whole, reports: Later analysis identified several of the most significant clusters that appeared linked to common viral pathogens.

On this clone itself: Antigen specificity is unknown.

The PCR was carried out with 60 Vbeta primers and 13 Jbeta primers. Sequencing was performed with immunoSEQ multiplex PCR; in TCRdb, only in-frame clones are kept and a portion is missing. This sample yields 150,000 or so clones, of which about 73% are seen a single time; 3% belongs to the top ten. Specimen: PBMCs. The receptor comes from a man aged 35 to 55 in good health and CMV-seropositive.

The DNA for the CDR3 is TGTGCCAGCAGCTGGGGGGGGCCTTATAGCAATCAGCCCCAGCATTTT. It yields the protein CASSWGGPYSNQPQHF. This rearrangement joins TRBV5-5 to TRBJ1-5, with D perhaps TRBD1 (6 bases). The CDR3 runs 16 residues. Per the germline V gene, CDR1 is SGHKS and CDR2 is YYEKEE (reference sequence). V was pared by 3 bases and J by 0 bases, with 13 bases between.